This T cell receptor beta chain was retrieved from a study of vaccination effects on CD4 cells after COVID-19. Produced via immunoSEQ multiplex PCR; TCRdb's table is partial and in-frame only. The sample lists fewer than 85,000 clones, around 76% occurring once. Germline V gives CDR1 SGHRS, CDR2 YFSETQ. Losses at the gene ends were 2 bases for V and 3 bases for J; bases not matched to a gene: 11. CDR3 length equals 17 residues. Study results and caveats: The study got few convalescent patients and did not collect any early post-infection timepoints. Clones from infection and from vaccination both contracted markedly late after vaccination. Within healthy vaccinees, only 1 of 255 vaccine-induced clones displayed cross-reactivity with common cold coronaviruses.

For this clone: The antigen remains unidentified.

Viral peptide pools were used in the ViraFEST assay to expand antigen-specific CD4+ T cells, and sequencing came afterward. After around 10 days in culture, the CD4+ T cells were isolated. Vaccinated recipients, who were negative for nucleocapsid antibodies, had no history of SARS-CoV-2 infection. Around 2 million PBMC per well were cultured with around 10 IU/ml IL-2 and approximately 9.1 ug/ml peptides. This receptor was obtained from a human donor who received a COVID-19 vaccine. The genes are TRBV5-1 and TRBJ1-2; 9 bases are a match to TRBD1. Sample: CD4+ T cells from PBMCs cultured with SARS-CoV-2 spike peptides, taken before COVID-19 vaccination. The CDR3 protein is CASSLTGTGPSDYGYTF. For the CDR3, the DNA is TGCGCCAGCAGCTTAACCGGGACAGGGCCCTCGGACTATGGCTACACCTTC.